Listed below are T cell receptor beta chains from one sample, sequenced in a study of monozygotic twins with inflammatory bowel disease. TCRdb re-called the 5' RACE reads and shows each CDR3 protein once, DNA omitted. The listing contains about 210,000 distinct CDR3 sequences. The sample consisted of blood. All receptors derive from a human donor with ulcerative colitis or Crohn's disease, or a healthy co-twin of an affected twin (not recorded which). Each CDR3 is given with its conserved first and last residue.

V gene,J gene,CDR3 protein
TRBV20-1,TRBJ2-7,CSAREVQVYEQYF
TRBV6-5,TRBJ1-1,CASSYLRRGGAEAFF
TRBV12-3/TRBV12-4,TRBJ2-7,CASMRGSSYEQYF
TRBV25-1,TRBJ1-6,CASSASAASYNSPLHF
TRBV14,TRBJ1-1,CASSPALNTEAFF
TRBV12-3/TRBV12-4,TRBJ2-7,CASSLAGPSYEQYF
TRBV5-6,TRBJ2-1,CASSLWSRWSNEQFF
TRBV4-2,TRBJ2-5,CASSFTGTSGGIGEEKETQYF
TRBV5-6,TRBJ2-2,CASSRQEVTGELFF
TRBV5-5,TRBJ1-5,CASSSEVYQPQHF
TRBV20-1,TRBJ1-5,CSARLQGGQPQHF
TRBV18,TRBJ2-7,CASSTSTGEYEQYF
TRBV5-1,TRBJ1-1,CASSLMRQGVTEAFF
TRBV10-3,TRBJ2-3,CAISMADTQYF
TRBV7-6,TRBJ2-3,CASSSRGAGTDTQYF
TRBV11-3,TRBJ2-1,CASSSTGTGDEQFF
TRBV3-1,TRBJ1-6,CASSQDEGNSPLHF
TRBV6-1,TRBJ2-3,CASRTSGSSTDTQYF
TRBV29-1,TRBJ2-3,CSVDAGLTDTQYF
TRBV20-1,TRBJ2-1,CSAWGAGGNKTYNEQFF
TRBV6-1,TRBJ1-2,CASSPTGGQPYYGYTF
TRBV21-1,TRBJ1-5,CATGEDRSMGQPQHF